This T cell receptor (beta chain) derives from a study of PD-L1 blockade in urothelial cancer. Produced via immunoSEQ multiplex PCR; TCRdb's table is partial and in-frame only. Among tens of thousands of clones, 87% were seen once, and the ten largest hold roughly 14%. Documented time point: pretreatment peripheral blood. The receptor was isolated from an older woman with urothelial cancer. The specimen was PBMCs, collected around atezolizumab (anti-PD-L1) treatment.

Here the CDR3 reads CASSGSVGVTGELFF. The CDR3 bases are TGTGCCAGCAGCGGGTCAGTGGGCGTTACCGGGGAGCTGTTTTTT. V gene TRBV7-9 combines with J gene TRBJ2-2, with unresolved D. The CDR3 totals 15 residues. With 5 bases removed from V and 5 bases from J, the gap between germline ends came to 15 bases. CDR1 SEHNR and CDR2 FQNEAQ come from the germline V gene (reference sequence).